Detailed here is one TCR beta chain. These data originate in a study of technical replicates of blood from a few donors. The CDR3 runs 15 residues. Germline V CDR1 and CDR2: SGHNT, YYREEE (reference sequence). The junction had 8 bases not matched to a gene; V was cut back by 5 bases and J by 5 bases. Only in-frame clones appear in the TCRdb table, and some are missing; sequencing was by immunoSEQ multiplex PCR. The repertoire holds around 57,000 clones, with 94% as singletons. J is TRBJ2-5 and V is TRBV5-4; 11 nucleotides line up with TRBD2. Material: T cells isolated from PBMCs. The TCR comes from a human donor in good health. As DNA, the CDR3 is TGTGCCAGCAGATATTGGGCTAGCGGGGGGGAGACCCAGTACTTC. Its translation: CASRYWASGGETQYF.